This TCR beta chain was identified in a study of vaccination and CD4 T cells after COVID-19. Overall study context: The authors used overlapping spike peptides from SARS-CoV-2, HCoV-NL63, HCoV-OC43 and HCoV-229E to stimulate cells.

Sequence data for DNA of cultured CD4+ T cells were generated by the Oncomine TCR Beta short-read assay. Using the QIAamp micro DNA kit, genomic DNA was extracted from the CD4+ T cells that had been cultured. TCRdb reprocessed the PCR reads via MiXCR and lists one record per CDR3 protein. In the table there are 20,000 or so distinct CDR3 sequences, roughly 50% of which are singletons. Remarks on this clonotype: Its cognate antigen is unknown.

Treatment described: approximately nine-day PBMC culture with coronavirus spike peptide pools or control peptides (ViraFEST assay). The sequencing input was cultured CD4+ T cells from blood. The clonotype was recovered from a human donor with COVID-19.

CDR3 DNA sequence: TGCAGTGCTGAGGGGGTTGGAAACACCATATATTTT. Translated, it gives CSAEGVGNTIYF. V is TRBV20-1 and J is TRBJ1-3, with D tentatively TRBD1 (6 bases). V was cut by 5 bases and J by 3 bases, with 8 bases left in between. CDR1 and CDR2 from the germline V gene are DFQATT and SNEGSKA (reference sequence). The CDR3 has 12 amino acids.